This TCR beta chain came from a study of cytomegalovirus exposure and HLA in healthy donors. Trimming took off 1 base at V and 1 base at J, with 10 bases between the two ends. Per germline, CDR1 LNHDA and CDR2 SQIVND (reference sequence). This CDR3 has 15 residues. Produced via immunoSEQ multiplex PCR; TCRdb's table is partial and in-frame only. The table has 100,000 to 120,000 clones, approximately 86% seen once. The chain recombines TRBV19 with TRBJ1-1; possible D gene TRBD1, 6 bases. The source is a woman between 18 and 29 years old in good health and CMV-seronegative. The sample taken for sequencing was PBMCs. In DNA form, the CDR3 reads TGTGCCAGTAGTATAGCAACAGGGAAGAACACTGAAGCTTTCTTT. This sequence encodes CASSIATGKNTEAFF.